This T cell receptor beta chain is from a study of cytomegalovirus exposure and HLA in healthy donors. The CDR3 contains 11 residues. Germline V gene sequence: CDR1 SGHTA, CDR2 FQGTGA. With 4 bases removed from V and 5 bases from J, the gap between germline ends came to 5 bases. Researchers ran the PCR with 60 Vbeta and 13 Jbeta primers. The data were produced by immunoSEQ multiplex PCR, yet TCRdb's version contains in-frame clones alone and is incomplete. This sample carries approximately 160,000 clones, around three quarters of them seen once, and the ten largest clones take 1.5% to 2%. Sequencing was done on a sample of PBMCs. The chain uses TRBV7-3 and TRBJ1-1, with D unclear. This TCR derives from a woman aged 25 to 39 in good health and CMV-seronegative. The CDR3 nucleotides are TGTGCCAGCAGCTCCGGTACTGAAGCTTTCTTT. Translating it yields CASSSGTEAFF.